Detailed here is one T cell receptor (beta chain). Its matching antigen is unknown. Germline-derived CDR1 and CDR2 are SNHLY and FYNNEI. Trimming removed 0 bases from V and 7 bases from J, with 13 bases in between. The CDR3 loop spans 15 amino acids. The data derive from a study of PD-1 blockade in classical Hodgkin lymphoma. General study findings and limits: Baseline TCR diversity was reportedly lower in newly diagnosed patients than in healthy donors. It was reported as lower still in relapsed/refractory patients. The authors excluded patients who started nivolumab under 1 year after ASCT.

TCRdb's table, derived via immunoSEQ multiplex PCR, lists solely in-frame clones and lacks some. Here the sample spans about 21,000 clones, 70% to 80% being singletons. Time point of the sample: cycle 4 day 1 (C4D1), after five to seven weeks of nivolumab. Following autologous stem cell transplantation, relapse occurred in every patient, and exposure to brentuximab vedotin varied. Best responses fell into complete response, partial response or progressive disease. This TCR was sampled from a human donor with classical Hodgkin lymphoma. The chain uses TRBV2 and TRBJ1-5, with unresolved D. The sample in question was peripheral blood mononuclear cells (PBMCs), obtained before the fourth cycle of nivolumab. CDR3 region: CASSEASGSGQPQHF. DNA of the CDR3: TGTGCCAGCAGTGAAGCAAGTGGCTCGGGGCAGCCCCAGCATTTT.